The 6 T cell receptor beta chains below all came from one sample that was sequenced in a study of identifying expanded T cells in peripheral blood. Profiling relied on immunoSEQ multiplex PCR, and the TCRdb table lists in-frame clones only, not all of them. Of approximately 97,000 clones listed, approximately 90% are singletons. The source material was blood. The receptors were gathered from a person aged 18 to 75 in good health.

This clone was found a few times. The V gene is TRBV2, the J gene TRBJ2-7; maybe TRBD1 (5 bases). Per the germline V gene, CDR1 is SNHLY and CDR2 is FYNNEI. V was pared by 4 bases and J by 5 bases, with 12 bases between. CDR3 length equals 13 residues. This CDR3 reads CASSGNRRNEQYF. In DNA form, the CDR3 reads TGTGCCAGCAGTGGGAACAGGAGAAACGAGCAGTACTTC.

The chain employs TRBV6-6 and TRBJ1-4; 9 bases are shared with TRBD1. The CDR3 runs 14 residues. The V gene's germline CDR1 is MNHNY and CDR2 SVGAGI (reference sequence). V was pared by 5 bases and J by 6 bases, with 4 bases of the junction left unmatched. The CDR3 loop is CASSPDRGHEKLFF. CDR3 coding DNA: TGTGCCAGCAGTCCGGACAGGGGACATGAAAAACTGTTTTTT.

This chain uses TRBV5-4 with TRBJ1-1, with 7 bases aligning to TRBD1. CDR3 length: 15 amino acids. The J segment lost 4 bases and the V segment lost 4 bases, leaving 10 bases of the junction unmatched. Germline loops: CDR1 SGHNT, CDR2 YYREEE (reference sequence). The CDR3 here is CASSPDRAGFTEAFF. CDR3 nucleotides: TGTGCCAGCAGCCCTGACAGGGCGGGTTTCACTGAAGCTTTCTTT.

The rearrangement joins TRBV19 to TRBJ1-3; a possible D gene is TRBD1 (6 bases). CDR3 length: 15 amino acids. The V gene lost 6 bases and the J gene lost 0 bases, with 12 bases spanning the gap. CDR1 LNHDA and CDR2 SQIVND come from the germline V gene (reference sequence). CDR3 loop: CASRFTGFSGNTIYF. The CDR3, as DNA: TGTGCCAGTAGATTTACAGGGTTCTCTGGAAACACCATATATTTT.

DNA of the CDR3: TGTGCCAGCAGTGAACGGTCCGGGACCCAGCCCCAGCATTTT. This sequence encodes CASSERSGTQPQHF. The gene calls are TRBV6-1 and TRBJ1-5, with D perhaps matching TRBD1 (5 bases). V gave up 2 bases and J gave up 7 bases, with 12 bases separating them. The CDR3 has 14 residues. Germline V lookup: CDR1 MNHNS, CDR2 SASEGT.

This chain joins TRBV25-1 and TRBJ1-2; D remains unclear. Germline V CDR1 and CDR2: MGHDK, SYGVNS. This CDR3 is 13 amino acids long. V was trimmed by 4 bases and J by 3 bases, leaving 9 bases between them. CDR3 sequence reads: CASSGDNDYGYTF. The CDR3 nucleotides read TGTGCCAGCAGTGGTGACAACGACTATGGCTACACCTTC.